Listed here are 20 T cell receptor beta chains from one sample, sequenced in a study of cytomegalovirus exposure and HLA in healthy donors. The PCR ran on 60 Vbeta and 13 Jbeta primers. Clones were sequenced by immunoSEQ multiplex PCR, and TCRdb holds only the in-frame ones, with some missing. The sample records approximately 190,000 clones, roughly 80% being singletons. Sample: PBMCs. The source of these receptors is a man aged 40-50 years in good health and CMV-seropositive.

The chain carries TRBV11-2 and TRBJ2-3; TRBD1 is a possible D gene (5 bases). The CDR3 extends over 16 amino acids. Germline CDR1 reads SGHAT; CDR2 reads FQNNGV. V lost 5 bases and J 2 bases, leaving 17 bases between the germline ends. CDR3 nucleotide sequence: TGTGCCAGCAGCCTGAATGGACAAGCCTACACAGATACGCAGTATTTT. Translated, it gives CASSLNGQAYTDTQYF.

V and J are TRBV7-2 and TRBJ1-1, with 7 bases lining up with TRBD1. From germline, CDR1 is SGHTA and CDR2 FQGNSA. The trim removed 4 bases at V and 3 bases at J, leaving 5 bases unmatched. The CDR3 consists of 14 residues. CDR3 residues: CASSSQTGDTEAFF. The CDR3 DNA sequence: TGTGCCAGCAGCTCCCAAACAGGGGACACTGAAGCTTTCTTT.

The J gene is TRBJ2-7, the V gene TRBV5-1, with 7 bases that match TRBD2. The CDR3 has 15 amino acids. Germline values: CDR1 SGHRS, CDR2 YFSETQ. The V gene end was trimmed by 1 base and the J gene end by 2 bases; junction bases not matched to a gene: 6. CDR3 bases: TGCGCCAGCAGCTTGCTGGCGGGGGACGCCTACGAGCAGTACTTC. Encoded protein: CASSLLAGDAYEQYF.

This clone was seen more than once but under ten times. CDR3 protein: CASSLQGAGYEQYF. As DNA, the CDR3 is TGTGCCAGCAGTTTACAGGGGGCGGGCTACGAGCAGTACTTC. The rearrangement links TRBV28 to TRBJ2-7; TRBD1 matches 8 bases. The J segment lost 3 bases and the V segment lost 2 bases, leaving 3 bases of the junction unmatched. The germline V gene has CDR1 MDHEN and CDR2 SYDVKM. This CDR3 has 14 amino acids.

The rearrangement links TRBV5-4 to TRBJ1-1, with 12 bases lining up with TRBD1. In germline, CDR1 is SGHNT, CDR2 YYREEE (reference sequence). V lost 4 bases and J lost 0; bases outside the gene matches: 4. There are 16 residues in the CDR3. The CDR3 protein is CASSPGTGGLNTEAFF. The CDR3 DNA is TGTGCCAGCAGCCCCGGGACAGGGGGCTTGAACACTGAAGCTTTCTTT.

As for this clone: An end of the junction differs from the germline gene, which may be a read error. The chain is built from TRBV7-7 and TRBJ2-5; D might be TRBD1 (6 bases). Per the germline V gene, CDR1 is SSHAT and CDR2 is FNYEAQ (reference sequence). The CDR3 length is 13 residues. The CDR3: CASSRDTPETQYF. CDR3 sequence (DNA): TGTGCTAGCAGCCGGGACACGCCAGAGACCCAGTACTTC.

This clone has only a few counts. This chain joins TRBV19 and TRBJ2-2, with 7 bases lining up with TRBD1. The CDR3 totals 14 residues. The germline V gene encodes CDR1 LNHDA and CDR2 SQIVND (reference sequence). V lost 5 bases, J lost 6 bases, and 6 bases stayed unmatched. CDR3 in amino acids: CASSPRTGAGELFF. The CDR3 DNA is TGTGCCAGTAGTCCCCGGACAGGCGCCGGGGAGCTGTTTTTT.

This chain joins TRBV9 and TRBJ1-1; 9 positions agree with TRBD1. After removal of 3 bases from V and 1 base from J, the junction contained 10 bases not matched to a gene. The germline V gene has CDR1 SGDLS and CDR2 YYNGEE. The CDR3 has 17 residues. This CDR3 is CASSAEDRGAQNTEAFF. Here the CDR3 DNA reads TGTGCCAGCAGCGCCGAGGACAGGGGCGCCCAGAACACTGAAGCTTTCTTT.

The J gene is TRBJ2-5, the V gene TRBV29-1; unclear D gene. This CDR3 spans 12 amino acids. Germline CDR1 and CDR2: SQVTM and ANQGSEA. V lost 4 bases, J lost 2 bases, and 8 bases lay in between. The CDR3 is CSVGYSQETQYF. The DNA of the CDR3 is TGCAGCGTTGGGTACAGTCAAGAGACCCAGTACTTC.

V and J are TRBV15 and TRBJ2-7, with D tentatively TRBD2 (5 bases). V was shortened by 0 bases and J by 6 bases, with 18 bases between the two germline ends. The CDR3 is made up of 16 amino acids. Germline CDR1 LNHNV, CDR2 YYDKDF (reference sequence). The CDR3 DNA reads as TGTGCCACCAGCAGAGAAGGAGGAACCCTTCTTCGCGAGCAGTACTTC. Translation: CATSREGGTLLREQYF. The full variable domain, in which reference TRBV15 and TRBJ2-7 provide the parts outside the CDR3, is DAMVIQNPRYQVTQFGKPVTLSCSQTLNHNVMYWYQQKSSQAPKLLFHYYDKDFNNEADTPDNFQSRRPNTSFCFLDIRSPGLGDTAMYLCATSREGGTLLREQYFGPGTRLTVT.

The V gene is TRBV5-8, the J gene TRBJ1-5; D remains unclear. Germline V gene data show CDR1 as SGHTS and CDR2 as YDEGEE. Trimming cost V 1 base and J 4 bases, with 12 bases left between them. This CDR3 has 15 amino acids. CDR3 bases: TGTGCCAGCAGCTTGTCAACACAGAAAAATCAGCCCCAGCATTTT. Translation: CASSLSTQKNQPQHF.

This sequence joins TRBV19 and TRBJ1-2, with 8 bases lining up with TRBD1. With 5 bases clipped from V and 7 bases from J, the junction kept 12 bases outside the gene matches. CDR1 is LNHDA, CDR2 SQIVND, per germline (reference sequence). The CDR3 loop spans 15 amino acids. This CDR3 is CASSAGQGAYIGYTF. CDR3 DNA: TGTGCCAGTAGTGCCGGACAGGGTGCTTATATTGGCTACACCTTC.

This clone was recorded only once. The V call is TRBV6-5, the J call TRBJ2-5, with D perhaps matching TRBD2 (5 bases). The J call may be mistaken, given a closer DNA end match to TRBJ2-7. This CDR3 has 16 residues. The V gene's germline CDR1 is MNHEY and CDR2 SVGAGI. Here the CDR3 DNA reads TGTGCCAGCAGTTACTCGAGAACGGACGGGGACTACGAGCAGTACTTC. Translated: CASSYSRTDGDYEQYF.

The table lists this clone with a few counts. In DNA form, the CDR3 reads TGCGCCAGCAGCTCCAGGGGCCGTGAAAAGGAAGCTTTCTTT. Protein product: CASSSRGREKEAFF. V is TRBV5-1 and J is TRBJ1-1; tentative D call: TRBD1 (6 bases). The germline V gene encodes CDR1 SGHRS and CDR2 YFSETQ. V lost 3 bases, J lost 8 bases, and 17 bases lay in between. The CDR3 has 14 amino acids. Drawing the rest from reference TRBV5-1 and TRBJ1-1, the complete variable domain is KAGVTQTPRYLIKTRGQQVTLSCSPISGHRSVSWYQQTPGQGLQFLFEYFSETQRNKGNFPGRFSGRQFSNSRSEMNVSTLELGDSALYLCASSSRGREKEAFFGQGTRLTVV.

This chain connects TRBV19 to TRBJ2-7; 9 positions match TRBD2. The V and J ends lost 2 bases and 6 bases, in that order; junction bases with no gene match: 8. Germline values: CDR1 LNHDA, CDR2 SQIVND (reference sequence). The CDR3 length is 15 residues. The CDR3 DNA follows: TGTGCCAGTAGTATATCGGCTAGCGGGGAACTCGAGCAGTACTTC. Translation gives CASSISASGELEQYF.

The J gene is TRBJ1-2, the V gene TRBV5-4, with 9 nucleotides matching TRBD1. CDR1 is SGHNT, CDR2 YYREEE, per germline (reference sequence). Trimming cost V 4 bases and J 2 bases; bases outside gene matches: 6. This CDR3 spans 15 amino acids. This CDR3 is CASSQGQGKNYGYTF. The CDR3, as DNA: TGTGCCAGCAGCCAGGGACAGGGTAAGAACTATGGCTACACCTTC. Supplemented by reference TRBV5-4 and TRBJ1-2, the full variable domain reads ETGVTQSPTHLIKTRGQQVTLRCSSQSGHNTVSWYQQALGQGPQFIFQYYREEENGRGNFPPRFSGLQFPNYSSELNVNALELDDSALYLCASSQGQGKNYGYTFGSGTRLTVV.

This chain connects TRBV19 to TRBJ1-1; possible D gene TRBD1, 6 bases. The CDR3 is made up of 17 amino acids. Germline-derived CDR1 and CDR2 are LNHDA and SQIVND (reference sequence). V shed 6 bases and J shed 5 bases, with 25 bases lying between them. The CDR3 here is CASSQGMGGRGGTEAFF. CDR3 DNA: TGTGCCAGTAGCCAGGGGATGGGGGGTCGCGGGGGGACTGAAGCTTTCTTT.

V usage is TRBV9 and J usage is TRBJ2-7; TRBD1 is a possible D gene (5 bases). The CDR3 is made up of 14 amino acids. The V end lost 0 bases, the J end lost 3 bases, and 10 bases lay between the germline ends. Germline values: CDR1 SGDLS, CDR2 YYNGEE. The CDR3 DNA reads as TGTGCCAGCAGCGTAGACCGAGACAGCTACGAGCAGTACTTC. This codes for CASSVDRDSYEQYF. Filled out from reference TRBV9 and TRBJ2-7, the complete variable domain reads DSGVTQTPKHLITATGQRVTLRCSPRSGDLSVYWYQQSLDQGLQFLIQYYNGEERAKGNILERFSAQQFPDLHSELNLSSLELGDSALYFCASSVDRDSYEQYFGPGTRLTVT.

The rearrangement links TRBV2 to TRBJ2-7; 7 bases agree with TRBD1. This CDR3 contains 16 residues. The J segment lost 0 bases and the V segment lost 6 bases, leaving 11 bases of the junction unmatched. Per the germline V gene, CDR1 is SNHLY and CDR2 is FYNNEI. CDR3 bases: TGTGCCAGCAGGGGGTTTGGACAGGAAGTCTCCTACGAGCAGTACTTC. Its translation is CASRGFGQEVSYEQYF.

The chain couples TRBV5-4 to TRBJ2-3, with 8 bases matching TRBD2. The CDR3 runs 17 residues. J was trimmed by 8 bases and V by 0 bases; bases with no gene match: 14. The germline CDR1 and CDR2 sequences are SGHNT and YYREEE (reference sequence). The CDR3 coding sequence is TGTGCCAGCAGCTTGGCCCCCGGGGGGGCATTGGGGGGTACGCAGTATTTT. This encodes CASSLAPGGALGGTQYF.